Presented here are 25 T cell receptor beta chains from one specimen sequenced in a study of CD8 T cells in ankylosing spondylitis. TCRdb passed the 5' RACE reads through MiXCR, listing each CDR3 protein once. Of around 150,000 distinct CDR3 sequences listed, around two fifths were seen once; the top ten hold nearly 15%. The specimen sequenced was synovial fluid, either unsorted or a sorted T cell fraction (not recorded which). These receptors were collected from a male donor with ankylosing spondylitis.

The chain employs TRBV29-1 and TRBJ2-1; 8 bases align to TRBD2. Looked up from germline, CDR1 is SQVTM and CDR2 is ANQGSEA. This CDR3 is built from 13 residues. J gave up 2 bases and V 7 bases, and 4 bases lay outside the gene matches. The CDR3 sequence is CSAAGGPYNEQFF. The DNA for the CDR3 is TGCAGCGCCGCGGGGGGACCCTACAATGAGCAGTTCTTC.

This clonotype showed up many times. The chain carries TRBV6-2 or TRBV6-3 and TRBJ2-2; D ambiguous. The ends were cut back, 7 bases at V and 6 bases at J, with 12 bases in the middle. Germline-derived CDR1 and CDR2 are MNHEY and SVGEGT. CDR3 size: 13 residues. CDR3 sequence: CASKVALAGELFF. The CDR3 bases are TGTGCCAGCAAAGTCGCGTTGGCCGGGGAGCTGTTTTTT.

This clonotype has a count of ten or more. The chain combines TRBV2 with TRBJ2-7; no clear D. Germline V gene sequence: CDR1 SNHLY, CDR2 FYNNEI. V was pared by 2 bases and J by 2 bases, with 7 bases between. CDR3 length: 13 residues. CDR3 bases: TGTGCCAGCAGTGAATTGAGTCCCTACGAGCAGTACTTC. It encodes CASSELSPYEQYF.

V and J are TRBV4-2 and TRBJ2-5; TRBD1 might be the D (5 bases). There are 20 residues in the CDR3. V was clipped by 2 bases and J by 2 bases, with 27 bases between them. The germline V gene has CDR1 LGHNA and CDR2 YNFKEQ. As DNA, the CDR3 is TGTGCCAGCAGCCAACTCCTAAATACGCTTCCGTCAGGGAATCAAGAGACCCAGTACTTC. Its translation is CASSQLLNTLPSGNQETQYF.

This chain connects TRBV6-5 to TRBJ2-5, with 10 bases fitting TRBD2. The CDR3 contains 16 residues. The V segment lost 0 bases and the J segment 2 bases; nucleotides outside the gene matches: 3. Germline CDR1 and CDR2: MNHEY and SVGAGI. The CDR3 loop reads CASSYSPSGGQETQYF. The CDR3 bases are TGTGCCAGCAGTTACTCCCCTAGCGGGGGACAAGAGACCCAGTACTTC.

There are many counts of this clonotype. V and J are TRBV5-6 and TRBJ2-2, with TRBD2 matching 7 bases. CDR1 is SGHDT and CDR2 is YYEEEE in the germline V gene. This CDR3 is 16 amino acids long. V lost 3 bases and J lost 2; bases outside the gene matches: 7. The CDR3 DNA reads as TGTGCCAGCAGCTCCCAGGGACTACAAAACACCGGGGAGCTGTTTTTT. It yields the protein CASSSQGLQNTGELFF.

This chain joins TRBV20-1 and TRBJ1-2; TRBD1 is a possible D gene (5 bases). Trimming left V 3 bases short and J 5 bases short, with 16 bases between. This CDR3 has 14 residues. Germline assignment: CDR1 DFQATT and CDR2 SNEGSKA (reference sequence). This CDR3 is CSARAFTGAYGYTF. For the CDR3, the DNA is TGCAGTGCTAGGGCCTTTACAGGAGCTTATGGCTACACCTTC.

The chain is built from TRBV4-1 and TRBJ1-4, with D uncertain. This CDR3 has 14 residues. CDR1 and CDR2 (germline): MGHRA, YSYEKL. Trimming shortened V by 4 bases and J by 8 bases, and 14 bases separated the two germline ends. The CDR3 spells CASSRRVWREKLFF. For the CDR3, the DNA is TGCGCCAGCAGCCGCCGAGTTTGGAGGGAAAAACTGTTTTTT.

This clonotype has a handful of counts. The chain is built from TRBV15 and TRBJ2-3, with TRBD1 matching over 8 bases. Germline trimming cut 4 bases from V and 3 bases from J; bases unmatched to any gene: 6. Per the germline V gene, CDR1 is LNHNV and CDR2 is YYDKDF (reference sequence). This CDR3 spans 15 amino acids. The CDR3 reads CATSTGGVETDTQYF. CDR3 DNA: TGTGCCACCAGCACAGGGGGCGTGGAGACAGATACGCAGTATTTT.

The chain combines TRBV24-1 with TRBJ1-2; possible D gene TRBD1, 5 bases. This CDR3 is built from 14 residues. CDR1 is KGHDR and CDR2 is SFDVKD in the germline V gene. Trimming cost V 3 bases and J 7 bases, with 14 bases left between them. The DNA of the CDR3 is TGTGCCACCAGTGATGCGGACACCGCTGGTGGCTACACCTTC. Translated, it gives CATSDADTAGGYTF.

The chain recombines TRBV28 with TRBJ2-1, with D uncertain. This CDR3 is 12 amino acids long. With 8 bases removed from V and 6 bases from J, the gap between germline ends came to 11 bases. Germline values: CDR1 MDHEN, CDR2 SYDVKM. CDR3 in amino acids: CASGVWGNEQFF. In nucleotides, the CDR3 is TGTGCCAGCGGGGTGTGGGGCAATGAGCAGTTCTTC.

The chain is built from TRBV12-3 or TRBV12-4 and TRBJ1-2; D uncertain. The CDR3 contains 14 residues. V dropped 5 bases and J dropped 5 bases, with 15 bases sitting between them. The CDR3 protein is CASSPDGSKYGYTF. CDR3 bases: TGTGCCAGCAGTCCAGATGGGAGCAAGTATGGCTACACCTTC.

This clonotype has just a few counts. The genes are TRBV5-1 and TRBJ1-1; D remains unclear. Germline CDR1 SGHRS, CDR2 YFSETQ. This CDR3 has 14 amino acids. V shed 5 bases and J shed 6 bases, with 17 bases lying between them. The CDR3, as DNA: TGCGCCAGCAGGTCTAAACTGACTGCGTCTGAAGCTTTCTTT. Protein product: CASRSKLTASEAFF.

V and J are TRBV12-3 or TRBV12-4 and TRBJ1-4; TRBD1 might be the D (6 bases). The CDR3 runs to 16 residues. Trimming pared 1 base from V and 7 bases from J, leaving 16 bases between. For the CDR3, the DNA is TGTGCCAGCAGTTTAGAGGGGGTGACGAGCGGTGAAAAACTGTTTTTT. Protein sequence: CASSLEGVTSGEKLFF.

In nucleotides, the CDR3 is TGTGCCAGCTCACCATTAAGGGCATCCCAACGCCAAGAGACCCAGTACTTC. Translated, it gives CASSPLRASQRQETQYF. The chain carries TRBV18 and TRBJ2-5; the D is unclear. The V and J ends lost 2 bases and 1 base respectively, with 17 bases between them. The CDR3 runs 17 residues. Germline V lookup: CDR1 KGHSH, CDR2 LQKENI.

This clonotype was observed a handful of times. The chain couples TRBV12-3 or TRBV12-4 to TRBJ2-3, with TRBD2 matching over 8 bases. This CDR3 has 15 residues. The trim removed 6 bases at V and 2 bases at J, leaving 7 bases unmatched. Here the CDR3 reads CASSPPGGATDTQYF. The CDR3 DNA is TGTGCCAGCAGCCCGCCCGGGGGGGCCACAGATACGCAGTATTTT.

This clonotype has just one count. The chain's CDR3 is CAISESILQRNTGELFF. The CDR3 DNA sequence: TGTGCCATCAGTGAGTCGATCCTTCAGAGGAACACCGGGGAGCTGTTTTTT. The chain links TRBV10-3 to TRBJ2-2; D unclear. In germline, CDR1 is ENHRY, CDR2 SYGVKD. The CDR3 covers 17 residues. The V gene lost 0 bases and the J gene lost 1 base, with 12 bases spanning the gap.

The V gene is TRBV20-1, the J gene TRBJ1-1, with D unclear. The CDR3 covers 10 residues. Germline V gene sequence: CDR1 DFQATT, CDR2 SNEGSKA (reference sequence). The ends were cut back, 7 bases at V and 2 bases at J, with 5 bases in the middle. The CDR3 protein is CSVVNTEAFF. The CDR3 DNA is TGCAGTGTAGTAAACACTGAAGCTTTCTTT.

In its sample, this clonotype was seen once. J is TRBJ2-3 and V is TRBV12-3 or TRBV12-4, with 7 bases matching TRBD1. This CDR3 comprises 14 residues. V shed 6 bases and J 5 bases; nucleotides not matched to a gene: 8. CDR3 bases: TGTGCCAGCAGCTACAGGGGCCCGGGAGATACGCAGTATTTT. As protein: CASSYRGPGDTQYF.

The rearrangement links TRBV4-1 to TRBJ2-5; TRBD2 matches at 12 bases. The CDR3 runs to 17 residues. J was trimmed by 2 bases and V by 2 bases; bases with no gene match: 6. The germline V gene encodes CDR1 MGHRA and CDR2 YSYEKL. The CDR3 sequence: CASSQRRTSGVQETQYF. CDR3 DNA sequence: TGCGCCAGCAGCCAACGGCGGACTAGCGGGGTTCAAGAGACCCAGTACTTC.

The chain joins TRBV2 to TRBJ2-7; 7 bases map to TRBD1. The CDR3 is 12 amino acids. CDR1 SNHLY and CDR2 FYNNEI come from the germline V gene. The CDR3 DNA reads TGTGTCAGACAGGGAGAGTGTGACGAGCAGTACTTC. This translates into CVRQGECDEQYF.

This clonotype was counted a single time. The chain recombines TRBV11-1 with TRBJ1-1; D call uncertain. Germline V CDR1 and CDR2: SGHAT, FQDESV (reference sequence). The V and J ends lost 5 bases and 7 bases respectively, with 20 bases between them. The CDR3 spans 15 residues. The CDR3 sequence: CASSPFGSRTDEAFF. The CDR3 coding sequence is TGTGCCAGCAGCCCCTTCGGGTCCCGGACGGATGAAGCTTTCTTT.

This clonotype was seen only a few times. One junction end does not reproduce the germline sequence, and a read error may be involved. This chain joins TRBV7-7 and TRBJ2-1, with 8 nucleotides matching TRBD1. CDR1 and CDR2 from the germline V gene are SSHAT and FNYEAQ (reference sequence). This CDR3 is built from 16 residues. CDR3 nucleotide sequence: TGTGCTAGCAGCTTGGCCGGGACAGGTCGCCACAATGAGCAGTTCTTC. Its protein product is CASSLAGTGRHNEQFF.

In DNA, the CDR3 is TGCGCCAGCAGTGAGGGAATCGGGACAGGGGTTCCGGACAATGAGCAGTTCTTC. Amino acid sequence: CASSEGIGTGVPDNEQFF. V and J are TRBV10-2 and TRBJ2-1; 10 nucleotides match TRBD1. The CDR3 has 18 amino acids. Germline lookup yields CDR1 WSHSY and CDR2 SAAADI. Trimming at V came to 2 bases and at J to 5 bases, leaving 12 bases not matched to a gene.

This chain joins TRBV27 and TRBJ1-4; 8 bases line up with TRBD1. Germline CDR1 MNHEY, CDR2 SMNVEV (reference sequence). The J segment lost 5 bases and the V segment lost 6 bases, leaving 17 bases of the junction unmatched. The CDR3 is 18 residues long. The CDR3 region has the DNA TGTGCCAGCAGACGACTACGGACAGGGTTGAGAGGAAATGAAAAACTGTTTTTT. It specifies CASRRLRTGLRGNEKLFF.